A single T cell receptor beta chain is shown here with its context. This entry is derived from a study of blood T cell repertoires in COVID-19. In the study overall: Sites in the United States, Italy and Spain provided acute and convalescent COVID-19 samples. Sources were T cells, B-cell-depleted T cells, or PBMCs; the material itself was cDNA or gDNA.

Original processing notes: The assay estimated nucleated cells by amplifying reference gene primers. Assay: immunoSEQ multiplex PCR; the TCRdb copy retains only in-frame clones and omits some. Clone size and the V and J calls come from that table; the DNA yielded D and trimming. Here the sample spans 250,000 to 350,000 clones, 75% to 90% being singletons. Germline V lookup: CDR1 MDHEN, CDR2 SYDVKM. The CDR3 loop spans 16 amino acids. V lost 5 bases and J lost 0, with 14 bases in between. The sequencing sample was made of peripheral blood. This clonotype was sampled from a woman aged 25 to 39 who had recovered from COVID-19. The rearrangement uses TRBV28 and TRBJ1-3; D is ambiguous. The CDR3 DNA is TGTGCCAGCAGTCCTGCCGGACTGACCTCTGGAAACACCATATATTTT. Its translation is CASSPAGLTSGNTIYF. The full variable domain, completed using reference TRBV28 and TRBJ1-3, is DVKVTQSSRYLVKRTGEKVFLECVQDMDHENMFWYRQDPGLGLRLIYFSYDVKMKEKGDIPEGYSVSREKKERFSLILESASTNQTSMYLCASSPAGLTSGNTIYFGEGSWLTVV.